This T cell receptor (beta chain) stems from a study of cytomegalovirus exposure and HLA in healthy donors. About the study: Later analysis reported that the 95 to 150 validation repertoires shared the platform of the approximately 670 first-cohort repertoires. The study, taken as a whole, reports: Some public TCRs appeared in many individuals, while most sequences were rare. The authors confirmed in vitro that a few CMV-associated chains were specific for CMV antigens.

A remark on this clone: The antigen remains undetermined.

This CDR3 is 15 amino acids long. The germline CDR1 and CDR2 sequences are SGHRS and YFSETQ. Trimming took off 4 bases at V and 1 base at J, with 12 bases between the two ends. The assay was immunoSEQ multiplex PCR, and TCRdb's table has in-frame clones only and misses some. The repertoire holds some 140,000 clones, with approximately 82% as singletons. The receptor's source is a man younger than 45 in good health and CMV-seropositive. Sequenced sample: PBMCs. This chain joins TRBV5-1 and TRBJ1-3; D perhaps matches TRBD1 (6 bases). CDR3 coding DNA: TGCGCCAGCAGCCTCACAGGGATGTCTGGAAACACCATATATTTT. This encodes CASSLTGMSGNTIYF.